These T cell receptor beta chains were read from a single sample in a study of regulatory T cells in long-lasting Graves disease. TCRdb reanalysed the multiplex PCR reads using MiXCR and keeps one entry per CDR3 protein. The profile covers about 560,000 distinct CDR3 sequences, with 15% to 20% appearing a single time and approximately 12% taken by the ten largest. The same specimen was also included in a second study, on T cells in Graves' hyperthyroidism and ophthalmopathy.

The sequenced sample was peripheral blood mononuclear cells (PBMCs), obtained at new diagnosis, from a patient treated with antithyroid drugs. The receptors shown here come from a man aged 18 to 35 with Graves disease. Both conserved end residues are part of each CDR3. A D gene is named only where the DNA matches it firmly. Clone size is given for some rows only: seen once, a few or many times, or a class if the clone is expanded.

>-|-|TRBV10-2|TRBJ2-3
TGCGCCAGCAGTGAGTTCCGCTTCACAGATACGCAGTATTTT
CASSEFRFTDTQYF
>-|many|TRBV28|TRBJ2-2
TGTGCCAGCAGTACACAGGGATCAGGCACCGGGGAGCTGTTTTTT
CASSTQGSGTGELFF
>-|-|TRBV4-2|TRBJ2-1
TGTGCCAGCAGCCAAGCCGTTTGGGATGAGCAGTTCTTC
CASSQAVWDEQFF
>-|-|TRBV15|TRBJ1-3
TGTGCCACCTCCAGGGACGGAGGGGCAGTCGGAAACACCATATATTTT
CATSRDGGAVGNTIYF
>TRBD1|many|TRBV6-2/TRBV6-3|TRBJ2-5
TGTGCCAGCAGTGAGGGGACAGGGGTCCAAGAGACCCAGTACTTC
CASSEGTGVQETQYF
>TRBD2|-|TRBV12-3/TRBV12-4|TRBJ2-1
TGTGCCAGCAGTTTATTGGGCCTAGCGGAACTCTACAATGAGCAGTTCTTC
CASSLLGLAELYNEQFF
>-|-|TRBV11-2|TRBJ2-2
TGTGCCAGCAGCTTAAGGGGCCTATCAGGGGACACGAACACCGGGGAGCTGTTTTTT
CASSLRGLSGDTNTGELFF
>-|many|TRBV28|TRBJ2-5
TGTGCCAGCAGTTACGCCTTGGACTGGGACGGACAGACCCAGTACTTC
CASSYALDWDGQTQYF
>TRBD1|many|TRBV30|TRBJ1-5
TGTGCCTGGAGCTGGACAGGGAGCAATCAGCCCCAGCATTTT
CAWSWTGSNQPQHF
>-|many|TRBV11-2|TRBJ2-3
TGTGCCAGCAGCTTAGGCACAGATACGCAGTATTTT
CASSLGTDTQYF
>-|many|TRBV6-2/TRBV6-3|TRBJ2-7
TGTGCCAGCACCCGGGACACGGCCTACGAGCAGTACTTC
CASTRDTAYEQYF
>-|many|TRBV20-1|TRBJ2-7
TGCAGTGCTAGAGAGGTCAGCTACGAGCAGTACTTC
CSAREVSYEQYF
>-|many|TRBV5-1|TRBJ2-7
TGCGCCAGCAGCTTGGAGGGGATATACGAGCAGTACTTC
CASSLEGIYEQYF
>TRBD2|many|TRBV20-1|TRBJ2-5
TGCAGTGCTAGAGTTCTAGCGGGAGCGCACGAGACCCAGTACTTC
CSARVLAGAHETQYF
>-|many|TRBV7-3|TRBJ1-5
TGTGCCAACCAGCATTTGGGGACCCGTTATGGAAATCAGCCCCAGCATTTT
CANQHLGTRYGNQPQHF
>-|many|TRBV30|TRBJ1-1
TGTGCCTGGAGTGTACGGGGTTCGGAAGAAGCTTTCTTT
CAWSVRGSEEAFF
>-|many|TRBV7-8|TRBJ2-7
TGTGCCAGCAGCTTATTGGGCCGGGCAGGATCCTCCGAGCAGTACTTC
CASSLLGRAGSSEQYF
>-|-|TRBV29-1|TRBJ1-6
TGCAGCGTTGACCCCGATAGCTCCTATAATTCACCCCTCCACTTT
CSVDPDSSYNSPLHF
>-|many|TRBV30|TRBJ2-5
TGTGCCTGGAGTGCCGACAGTATAGAGACCCAGTACTTC
CAWSADSIETQYF
>TRBD2|many|TRBV28|TRBJ2-1
TGTGCCAGCAGTATAGCGGGAGTTAATGAGCAGTTCTTC
CASSIAGVNEQFF
>-|few|TRBV7-9|TRBJ1-4
TGTGCCAGCACCCCTTCGAGGAAAAATGAAAAACTGTTTTTT
CASTPSRKNEKLFF
>-|many|TRBV2|TRBJ2-4
TGTGCCAGCAGTGGCGACGCCAAAAACATTCAGTACTTC
CASSGDAKNIQYF
>TRBD2|few|TRBV10-3|TRBJ2-3
TGTGCCATCAGTGCCAAACCCGGACTAGCGGGAGGGGGCACAGATACGCAGTATTTT
CAISAKPGLAGGGTDTQYF
>TRBD2|-|TRBV20-1|TRBJ2-1
TGCAGTGCGGAACCTAGCGGGAGGTCCCTAAGTGAGCAGTTCTTC
CSAEPSGRSLSEQFF
>-|many|TRBV28|TRBJ1-2
TGTGCCAGCAGTTACGGGGCGACGAGGGGCTACACCTTC
CASSYGATRGYTF
>TRBD2|many|TRBV7-9|TRBJ2-3
TGTGCCAGCAGCTTAGAGACTAGCGTAGATACGCAGTATTTT
CASSLETSVDTQYF
>-|once|TRBV10-3|TRBJ1-1
TGTGCCATCGGACCCTCGAGGGCTGAAGCTTTCTTT
CAIGPSRAEAFF
>-|few|TRBV6-1|TRBJ1-6
TGTGCCAGCAGTGAAGAATCACCCCTCCACTTT
CASSEESPLHF
>TRBD2|-|TRBV5-4|TRBJ2-3
TGTGCCAGCAGCTTGGGGACTAGGCCCACAGATACGCAGTATTTT
CASSLGTRPTDTQYF
>-|few|TRBV12-3/TRBV12-4|TRBJ2-4
TGTGCCAGCAGTCCAATCCGGCAGGGCAAAAACATTCAGTACTTC
CASSPIRQGKNIQYF
>TRBD2|-|TRBV19|TRBJ2-1
TGTGCCAGTAGTATCGGGACTAGCGGGGTCAATGAGCAGTTCTTC
CASSIGTSGVNEQFF
>TRBD2|many|TRBV3-1|TRBJ2-1
TGTGCCAGCAGCCAAGATCTGGCGGGAGAGGTCCACAATGAGCAGTTCTTC
CASSQDLAGEVHNEQFF
>TRBD2|many|TRBV12-3/TRBV12-4|TRBJ2-1
TGTGCCAGCAGTCCCGATAGCGGGACTCTCCGGTTCTTC
CASSPDSGTLRFF
>-|many|TRBV20-1|TRBJ1-1
TGCAGTGCAGGAGTTGGGGGAGGAGGAGCTTTCTTT
CSAGVGGGGAFF
>-|many|TRBV7-2|TRBJ2-2
TGTGCCAGCAGCTTAGCCCGCCGCGGGGAGCTGTTTTTT
CASSLARRGELFF
>-|few|TRBV20-1|TRBJ1-1
TGCAGTGCTAGAGATCCCGGGGGCGGTATGAACACTGAAGCTTTCTTT
CSARDPGGGMNTEAFF
>-|once|TRBV9|TRBJ2-1
TGTGCCAGCAGCCCCCAAGGACTCACGGGGAATGAGCAGTTCTTC
CASSPQGLTGNEQFF
>TRBD2|-|TRBV9|TRBJ2-7
TGTGCCAGCAGCGCCCACCGAGAGGGACTAGCGGGAGGGTACGAGCAGTACTTC
CASSAHREGLAGGYEQYF